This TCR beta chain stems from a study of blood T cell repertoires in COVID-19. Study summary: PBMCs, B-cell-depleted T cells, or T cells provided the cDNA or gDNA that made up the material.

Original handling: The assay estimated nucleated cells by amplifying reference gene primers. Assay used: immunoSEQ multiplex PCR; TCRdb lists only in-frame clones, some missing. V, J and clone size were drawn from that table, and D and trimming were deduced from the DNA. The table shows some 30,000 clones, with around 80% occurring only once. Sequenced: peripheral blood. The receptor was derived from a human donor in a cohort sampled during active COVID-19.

The CDR3 loop is CASSLRLAGGRGEQYF. The CDR3 DNA is TGTGCCAGCAGTTTACGCCTAGCGGGGGGTAGGGGGGAGCAGTACTTC. The rearrangement links TRBV28 to TRBJ2-7; 11 bases are shared with TRBD2. The CDR3 is 16 amino acids. CDR1 MDHEN and CDR2 SYDVKM come from the germline V gene. The junction had 10 bases not matched to a gene; V was cut back by 2 bases and J by 7 bases.